The next 3 T cell receptor beta chains were all read from a single sample in a study of OX40 agonist ivuxolimab in advanced cancers. The repertoire was sequenced with immunoSEQ multiplex PCR; TCRdb's copy has only in-frame clones and lacks some. The data contain approximately 100,000 clones, about 85% of them seen just once; the ten biggest clones take up 3.8%. The specimen comprised CD4+ or CD8+ T cells sorted from blood, sampled in a trial of the OX40 agonist ivuxolimab. The origin of the receptors is an adult with an advanced solid tumor such as melanoma, head and neck, liver or kidney cancer.

J is TRBJ2-7 and V is TRBV20-1; TRBD1 matches at 7 bases. The CDR3 is 11 residues long. Per the germline V gene, CDR1 is DFQATT and CDR2 is SNEGSKA (reference sequence). V lost 7 bases, J lost 4 bases, and 4 bases stayed unmatched. CDR3 sequence (DNA): TGCAGTGGGGGACAGTTTTACGAGCAGTACTTC. Translation gives CSGGQFYEQYF.

The chain employs TRBV19 and TRBJ2-7, with TRBD2 as a possible D gene (5 bases). Germline-derived CDR1 and CDR2 are LNHDA and SQIVND (reference sequence). Trimming left V 5 bases short and J 5 bases short, with 19 bases between. The CDR3 sequence is 15 residues long. CDR3 loop: CASSYLPGPGDEQYF. The CDR3 DNA sequence: TGTGCCAGTAGTTACCTTCCGGGCCCCGGGGACGAGCAGTACTTC.

V usage is TRBV30 and J usage is TRBJ2-1; 12 positions match TRBD2. The length of the CDR3 is 15 residues. Germline V lookup: CDR1 GTSNPN, CDR2 SVGIG (reference sequence). Germline trimming cut 1 base from V and 12 bases from J; bases unmatched to any gene: 10. CDR3 sequence reads: CAWSALLAGGPGQFF. CDR3 in DNA: TGTGCCTGGAGTGCACTGCTAGCGGGAGGGCCCGGGCAGTTCTTC.